This T cell receptor (beta chain) originates from a study of graft-versus-host responses after intestinal transplantation. On the study more broadly: Grafts were multivisceral, liver-intestinal, or isolated intestinal. All recipients got anti-thymocyte globulin induction, then tacrolimus and steroids for approximately three years.

CDR3 size: 17 residues. From germline, CDR1 is SGHNT and CDR2 YYREEE (reference sequence). Trimming at V came to 1 base and at J to 5 bases, leaving 10 bases not matched to a gene. Notes on this clone: Antigen specificity is unknown.

Measured with immunoSEQ multiplex PCR; TCRdb has only the in-frame clones, and not every one. Among about 93,000 clones, over 85% were seen once, and the ten largest hold roughly 0.5%. Study-level findings and limits: Association was observed between peak circulating GvH clone levels and early post-transplant HvG declines. High graft-versus-host to host-versus-graft clonal ratios were seen in allografts of patients with graft-donor T cell macrochimerism.

This chain connects TRBV5-4 to TRBJ2-1, with 9 bases that match TRBD1. This clonotype originated in a human donor who received an intestinal transplant. Here the sequenced sample was unstimulated CD8+ T cells sorted from spleen or lymph node cells, taken before intestinal transplant. As DNA, the CDR3 is TGTGCCAGCAGCTTGCCCCTCACGGGACAGGGACACAATGAGCAGTTCTTC. Amino acids: CASSLPLTGQGHNEQFF.